The rows below give T cell receptor beta chains drawn from one sample of a study of blood T cells in healthy people across ages. Using its own MiXCR run on the 5' RACE reads, TCRdb lists one record per CDR3 protein. The data hold over 1,200,000 distinct CDR3 sequences, with around 59% observed a single time. Sequencing input: blood. The receptor set was obtained from a young man in good health. The CDR3 runs from the conserved cysteine through the conserved F or W. Fields, in order: V gene, clone size, CDR3 protein. The size of a clone is reported for some rows only, either as once, few or many, or as a class for expanded clones.

V: TRBV25-1
size: few
CDR3: CASSPVQTGFLEQYF

V: TRBV6-5
size: NA
CDR3: CASSLGLAGGSFYEQYF

V: TRBV12-3/TRBV12-4
size: NA
CDR3: CASSPGQGPGYTF

V: TRBV5-6
size: NA
CDR3: CASCWTGNDNEQYF

V: TRBV5-1
size: NA
CDR3: CASSPGRGPDRAHEQFF

V: TRBV5-1
size: NA
CDR3: CASSLAGTSAYEQYF

V: TRBV20-1
size: NA
CDR3: CSASGGAPLEQFF

V: TRBV28
size: NA
CDR3: CASITSGETQYF

V: TRBV12-3/TRBV12-4
size: once
CDR3: CASSLPRGETQYF

V: TRBV6-5
size: NA
CDR3: CASTQGFQETQYF

V: TRBV20-1
size: NA
CDR3: CSPSILRGTYEQYF

V: TRBV29-1
size: NA
CDR3: CSVTLRTGDTEAFF

V: TRBV29-1
size: NA
CDR3: CSVVPRTAPYEQYF

V: TRBV10-1
size: NA
CDR3: CASASGRTHQETQYF

V: TRBV5-1
size: NA
CDR3: CASSLDGRGSSPLHF

V: TRBV27
size: NA
CDR3: CASRRSGSEQYF

V: TRBV2
size: NA
CDR3: CASSEPRDPTPADTQYF

V: TRBV4-3
size: many
CDR3: CASSQRGEQFF

V: TRBV24-1
size: NA
CDR3: CATSEVHYEQYF

V: TRBV9
size: NA
CDR3: CASSAGPFTDTQYF

V: TRBV4-3
size: few
CDR3: CASSQDRGIGEQFF

V: TRBV20-1
size: many
CDR3: CSATRGRGGKNIQYF

V: TRBV7-9
size: NA
CDR3: CASSAQLGNTQYF

V: TRBV20-1
size: once
CDR3: CSVSGFSYGYTF

V: TRBV4-3
size: few
CDR3: CASSPLRTYNEQFF

V: TRBV20-1
size: NA
CDR3: CSASGEGYTQYF

V: TRBV20-1
size: NA
CDR3: CSASFRDVYEQYF

V: TRBV18
size: NA
CDR3: CASSPGTATYTDTQYF

V: TRBV19
size: NA
CDR3: CASSIGLQETQYF

V: TRBV6-5
size: once
CDR3: CASSYLGGKIYNEQFF

V: TRBV5-1
size: NA
CDR3: CASSGTDGSYGYTF